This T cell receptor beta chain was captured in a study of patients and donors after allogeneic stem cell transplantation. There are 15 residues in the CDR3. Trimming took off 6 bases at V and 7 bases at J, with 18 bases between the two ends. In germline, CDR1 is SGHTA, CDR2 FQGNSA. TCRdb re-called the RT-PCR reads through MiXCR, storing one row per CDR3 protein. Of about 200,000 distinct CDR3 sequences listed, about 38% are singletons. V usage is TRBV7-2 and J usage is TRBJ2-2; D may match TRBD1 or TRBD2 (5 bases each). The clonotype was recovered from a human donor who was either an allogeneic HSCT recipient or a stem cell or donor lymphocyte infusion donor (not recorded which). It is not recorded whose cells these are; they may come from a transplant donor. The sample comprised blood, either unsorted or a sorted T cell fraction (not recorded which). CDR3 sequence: CASRGTGTAYGELFF. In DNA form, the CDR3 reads TGTGCCAGCAGAGGAACCGGGACGGCCTACGGGGAGCTGTTTTTT.